This T cell receptor beta chain was captured in a study of PD-1 blockade in classical Hodgkin lymphoma. About the research overall: A 3 mg/kg intravenous dose of nivolumab was received by patients every 2 weeks. Study findings and constraints: Those achieving complete response showed baseline diversity like newly diagnosed patients.

Every single patient, without exception, relapsed after autologous stem cell transplantation, and brentuximab vedotin exposure varied. Assay: immunoSEQ multiplex PCR; the TCRdb copy retains only in-frame clones and omits some. Of tens of thousands of clones in the sample, under 95% are singletons; the top ten hold around 8.9%. Notes on this clone: What it recognizes is unknown.

The ends were cut back, 0 bases at V and 1 base at J, with 8 bases in the middle. This CDR3 has 14 amino acids. CDR1 is SGHRS and CDR2 is YFSETQ in the germline V gene. This sequence originates from a human donor with classical Hodgkin lymphoma. The chain has TRBV5-1 and TRBJ2-7, with a possible D match to TRBD2 (6 bases). The sample here was peripheral blood mononuclear cells (PBMCs), taken at baseline. The CDR3 DNA reads as TGCGCCAGCAGCTTGGTTCGGGGGTCCTACGAGCAGTACTTC. Residues: CASSLVRGSYEQYF.